This entry describes one T cell receptor beta chain. CDR3 length: 13 residues. Germline CDR1 reads SGDLS; CDR2 reads YYNGEE. Trimming took off 0 bases at V and 5 bases at J, with 8 bases between the two ends. The data are from a study of blood T cell repertoires in COVID-19. The overall study: COVID-19 samples, acute and convalescent, were from the United States, Italy and Spain. PBMCs, B-cell-depleted T cells, or T cells were the source of the cDNA or gDNA that made up the material.

TCRdb's table, derived via immunoSEQ multiplex PCR, lists solely in-frame clones and lacks some. The sample yields 110,000 or so clones, around 86% seen once. The specimen was peripheral blood. The TCR originated in a man between 50 and 59 years old with acute or convalescent COVID-19. V is TRBV9 and J is TRBJ2-5, with D hard to call. CDR3 DNA sequence: TGTGCCAGCAGCGTAGGCCGAGCGGAGACCCAGTACTTC. It translates to CASSVGRAETQYF.